These T cell receptor beta chains were read from a single sample in a study of response to subunit inactivated influenza vaccine. TCRdb independently ran MiXCR on the RT-PCR reads; one entry per CDR3 protein. This sample carries around 790,000 distinct CDR3 sequences, around 20% of them seen once, and the ten largest clones take roughly 10%. This specimen was PBMCs from blood, taken 5 to 6 days after vaccination. The receptors shown here come from a man aged 45 to 65 who received an inactivated influenza vaccine. CDR3s include the opening cysteine and the closing phenylalanine or tryptophan. D genes are given only for firm matches. Some rows have no size entry. The others give once, few or many, or a class for an expanded clone.

>TRBD1|15|TRBV6-1|-|TRBJ2-7
CASGPYRGQSYEQYF
TGTGCCAGCGGCCCCTACCGGGGACAGTCCTACGAGCAGTACTTC
>-|12|TRBV3-1|few|TRBJ2-7
CASSQERGKQYF
TGTGCCAGCAGCCAAGAGAGGGGGAAGCAGTACTTC
>-|15|TRBV4-1|few|TRBJ2-7
CASRPREAGVYEQYF
TGCGCCAGCAGACCCAGGGAGGCTGGGGTTTACGAGCAGTACTTC
>-|15|TRBV7-2|few|TRBJ1-1
CASRISPGADTEAFF
TGTGCCAGTAGAATTAGCCCTGGGGCAGACACTGAAGCTTTCTTT
>TRBD2|18|TRBV6-5|once|TRBJ2-1
CASSYGSSGVVGENEQFF
TGTGCCAGCAGTTATGGTTCTAGCGGGGTTGTAGGAGAGAATGAGCAGTTCTTC
>TRBD1|17|TRBV3-1|few|TRBJ2-4
CASSQDGGDRAINIQYF
TGTGCCAGCAGCCAAGATGGAGGGGACAGGGCGATAAACATTCAGTACTTC
>-|13|TRBV12-3/TRBV12-4|-|TRBJ2-7
CASSNRVRYEQYF
TGTGCCAGCAGTAACAGGGTACGCTACGAGCAGTACTTC
>TRBD1|13|TRBV6-1|few|TRBJ2-7
CASRGQGAGEQYF
TGTGCCAGCAGGGGACAGGGGGCGGGAGAGCAGTACTTC
>-|16|TRBV6-1|-|TRBJ2-2
CASSQQGQGLVGELFF
TGTGCCAGCAGTCAACAGGGACAGGGACTAGTCGGGGAGCTGTTTTTT
>-|13|TRBV12-3/TRBV12-4|few|TRBJ2-7
CASRFSGTYEQYF
TGTGCCAGCCGTTTTTCGGGGACCTACGAGCAGTACTTC
>TRBD1|14|TRBV4-3|few|TRBJ1-5
CASSQTGGDQPQHF
TGCGCCAGCAGCCAGACAGGGGGGGATCAGCCCCAGCATTTT
>-|11|TRBV6-1|once|TRBJ2-1
CASSESASGYF
TGTGCCAGCAGTGAATCAGCCAGCGGGTATTTC
>-|13|TRBV10-3|few|TRBJ1-1
CAISESRDTEAFF
TGTGCCATCAGTGAGAGCAGGGACACTGAAGCTTTCTTT
>-|15|TRBV12-3/TRBV12-4|many|TRBJ2-1
CASSFGQGPYNEQFF
TGTGCCAGCAGTTTCGGGCAGGGGCCCTACAATGAGCAGTTCTTC
>TRBD2|17|TRBV2|few|TRBJ2-1
CASSEVLGGSSYNEQFF
TGTGCCAGCAGTGAGGTTCTGGGCGGGAGCTCCTACAATGAGCAGTTCTTC
>TRBD1|13|TRBV10-3|few|TRBJ2-7
CAIATGVVYEQYF
TGTGCCATTGCGACAGGGGTGGTCTACGAGCAGTACTTC
>-|13|TRBV5-1|-|TRBJ2-5
CASSSRREETQYF
TGCGCCAGCAGCTCTCGCAGAGAAGAGACCCAGTACTTC
>TRBD1|15|TRBV5-4|-|TRBJ1-2
CASSLARQGPYGYTF
TGTGCCAGCAGCTTGGCCCGACAGGGACCCTATGGCTACACCTTC
>TRBD2|15|TRBV20-1|-|TRBJ2-3
CSAQPSGASTDTQYF
TGCAGTGCTCAGCCTAGCGGGGCAAGCACAGATACGCAGTATTTT
>-|17|TRBV20-1|once|TRBJ2-1
CSARGRDYGFSYNEQFF
TGCAGTGCTAGAGGAAGGGATTACGGGTTCTCCTACAATGAGCAGTTCTTC
>-|15|TRBV4-1|-|TRBJ1-1
CASSQVRLSGTEAFF
TGCGCCAGCAGCCAAGTACGTCTATCTGGCACTGAAGCTTTCTTT
>TRBD1|14|TRBV3-1|-|TRBJ2-2
CASTPGGATGELFF
TGTGCCAGCACCCCAGGGGGCGCGACCGGGGAGCTGTTTTTT
>TRBD2|17|TRBV4-2|-|TRBJ2-3
CASSQDESGGAADTQYF
TGTGCCAGCAGCCAAGACGAAAGCGGGGGGGCAGCAGATACGCAGTATTTT
>-|15|TRBV18|-|TRBJ1-3
CASSPDYRTANTIYF
TGTGCCAGCTCACCGGATTATCGGACGGCAAACACCATATATTTT
>TRBD2|16|TRBV20-1|few|TRBJ2-2
CSARSSGGPNTGELFF
TGCAGTGCTAGGTCTAGCGGGGGCCCAAACACCGGGGAGCTGTTTTTT
>-|15|TRBV7-6|few|TRBJ1-6
CASSLARQGDSPLHF
TGTGCCAGCAGCTTAGCTAGGCAGGGAGATTCACCCCTCCACTTT
>-|18|TRBV18|few|TRBJ2-3
CASSPLPQERSSTDTQYF
TGTGCCAGCTCACCACTTCCACAGGAAAGATCTAGCACAGATACGCAGTATTTT
>-|12|TRBV11-2|-|TRBJ2-1
CASTQGYNEQFF
TGTGCCAGCACCCAGGGATACAATGAGCAGTTCTTC
>TRBD2|14|TRBV27|-|TRBJ2-1
CASSLASGRNEQFF
TGTGCCAGCAGTTTGGCTAGCGGGAGGAATGAGCAGTTCTTC
>-|15|TRBV6-1|-|TRBJ2-3
CASSRDFTPPDTQYF
TGTGCCAGCAGCCGGGACTTTACCCCCCCAGATACGCAGTATTTT
>-|15|TRBV20-1|few|TRBJ1-1
CSARDPRVGNTEAFF
TGCAGTGCTAGAGATCCCAGGGTGGGGAACACTGAAGCTTTCTTT
>TRBD1|16|TRBV12-3/TRBV12-4|few|TRBJ2-2
CASSPYETGLPGELFF
TGTGCCAGCAGTCCCTACGAGACAGGGCTGCCCGGGGAGCTGTTTTTT
>-|16|TRBV14|-|TRBJ2-7
CASSQERQASSYEQYF
TGTGCCAGCAGCCAAGAGCGGCAGGCCAGCTCCTACGAGCAGTACTTC
>TRBD1|14|TRBV5-1|-|TRBJ1-2
CASSLQRTGNGYTF
TGCGCCAGCAGCTTACAGCGGACAGGGAATGGCTACACCTTC
>TRBD2|16|TRBV5-5|few|TRBJ2-2
CASRRGTSGWSGELFF
TGTGCCAGCAGACGGGGGACTAGCGGGTGGTCTGGGGAGCTGTTTTTT